This entry lists 9 T cell receptor beta chains sequenced from one sample in a study of blood T cell repertoires in COVID-19. Clones were read by immunoSEQ multiplex PCR, and TCRdb kept only the in-frame ones, dropping some. The sample holds over 100,000 clones, approximately 84% seen once. Specimen: peripheral blood. Receptor source: a man aged 40-50 years with acute or convalescent COVID-19.

This rearrangement joins TRBV6-1 to TRBJ2-3, with TRBD2 matching over 12 bases. Trimming took 0 bases from V and 6 from J; bases not matched to a gene: 1. The CDR3 runs to 15 residues. Germline lookup yields CDR1 MNHNS and CDR2 SASEGT. The CDR3 spells CASSEALAGGDTQYF. In DNA, the CDR3 is TGTGCCAGCAGTGAAGCTCTAGCGGGAGGGGATACGCAGTATTTT.

The genes are TRBV5-1 and TRBJ2-1; 9 bases agree with TRBD2. The CDR3 contains 14 residues. The germline CDR1 and CDR2 sequences are SGHRS and YFSETQ. With 7 bases clipped from V and 5 bases from J, the junction kept 7 bases outside the gene matches. CDR3 in amino acids: CASGSSGNHNEQFF. The CDR3 DNA reads TGCGCCAGCGGGTCTAGCGGGAACCACAATGAGCAGTTCTTC.

This chain links TRBV15 with TRBJ1-1; D may be TRBD1 (6 bases). CDR3 length equals 16 residues. Trimming left V 1 base short and J 7 bases short, with 19 bases between. From germline, CDR1 is LNHNV and CDR2 YYDKDF (reference sequence). The CDR3 here is CATSRVRRAEQGEAFF. The CDR3 DNA sequence: TGTGCCACCAGCAGAGTCAGGAGAGCCGAACAGGGTGAAGCTTTCTTT.

The chain combines TRBV7-2 with TRBJ1-2; 9 positions agree with TRBD1. Trimming removed 0 bases from V and 0 bases from J; junction bases left unmatched: 5. Per the germline V gene, CDR1 is SGHTA and CDR2 is FQGNSA. The CDR3 is made up of 17 amino acids. The CDR3 reads CASSLATGGVSNYGYTF. The CDR3 nucleotides read TGTGCCAGCAGCTTAGCCACAGGGGGCGTTTCTAACTATGGCTACACCTTC.

The chain has TRBV28 and TRBJ1-4; 10 bases align to TRBD1. The V segment lost 5 bases and the J segment 7 bases; nucleotides outside the gene matches: 7. The CDR3 runs to 15 residues. CDR1 and CDR2 (germline): MDHEN, SYDVKM. The CDR3 region has the DNA TGTGCCAGCAGTCCCCCGGGACAGGGGAGTGAAAAACTGTTTTTT. It yields the protein CASSPPGQGSEKLFF.

The V gene is TRBV2, the J gene TRBJ1-2; 7 positions agree with TRBD1. V was pared by 0 bases and J by 3 bases, with 4 bases of the junction left unmatched. This CDR3 is built from 15 residues. Germline loops: CDR1 SNHLY, CDR2 FYNNEI. The CDR3 protein is CASSEARGGHYGYTF. DNA for the CDR3: TGTGCCAGCAGTGAAGCGCGAGGGGGCCACTATGGCTACACCTTC. The full variable domain, with the rest looked up from reference TRBV2 and TRBJ1-2, is EPEVTQTPSHQVTQMGQEVILRCVPISNHLYFYWYRQILGQKVEFLVSFYNNEISEKSEIFDDQFSVERPDGSNFTLKIRSTKLEDSAMYFCASSEARGGHYGYTFGSGTRLTVV.

V usage is TRBV6-5 and J usage is TRBJ2-1; 10 bases agree with TRBD2. After removal of 8 bases from V and 7 bases from J, the junction contained 2 bases not matched to a gene. The CDR3 loop spans 12 amino acids. Germline V gene data show CDR1 as MNHEY and CDR2 as SVGAGI. DNA of the CDR3: TGTGCCAGCGGACTAGCGGAAAATGAGCAGTTCTTC. This codes for CASGLAENEQFF.

The genes are TRBV11-2 and TRBJ2-7, with 7 positions matching TRBD2. Germline trimming cut 4 bases from V and 5 bases from J; bases unmatched to any gene: 5. Germline CDR1 SGHAT, CDR2 FQNNGV. The CDR3 spans 13 residues. The CDR3 DNA is TGTGCCAGCAGCTGGCTAGCGGACGACGAGCAGTACTTC. As protein: CASSWLADDEQYF.

The CDR3 DNA reads as TGTGCCAGCAGCGCCGGAGGGGGACAGGGAGTAGCCAAAAACATTCAGTACTTC. Its protein is CASSAGGGQGVAKNIQYF. The gene calls are TRBV5-4 and TRBJ2-4; 9 nucleotides line up with TRBD1. Unmatched junction bases numbered 11, after V lost 4 bases and J lost 0 bases. Germline V CDR1 and CDR2: SGHNT, YYREEE (reference sequence). This CDR3 comprises 18 residues.